This note documents a single T cell receptor (beta chain) sequence. What it binds is not known. The CDR3 is made up of 17 amino acids. Germline V CDR1 and CDR2: SGHRS, YFSETQ. V lost 4 bases and J lost 1; bases outside the gene matches: 8. Profiling relied on immunoSEQ multiplex PCR, and the TCRdb table lists in-frame clones only, not all of them. The table lists about 21,000 clones, roughly four fifths of them singletons. This sample stems from a study of OX40 agonist ivuxolimab in advanced cancers. Study in general: Dose-escalation subjects each had hepatocellular carcinoma, melanoma, renal cell or head and neck cancer. Study results and caveats: The specificity for antigen of the expanded peripheral T cells was not determined. Some of the nonresponding patients also showed low levels of normalized T-cell clonal expansion.

Sequencing was performed on CD4+ or CD8+ T cells sorted from blood, taken in a trial of the OX40 agonist ivuxolimab. The rearrangement uses TRBV5-1 and TRBJ2-2; TRBD1 aligns across 9 bases. The sequence was collected from an adult with an advanced solid tumor such as melanoma, head and neck, liver or kidney cancer. CDR3 amino acids: CASSKKLTGGNTGELFF. The CDR3 region has the DNA TGCGCCAGCAGCAAAAAATTGACAGGGGGGAACACCGGGGAGCTGTTTTTT.